Listed here are 23 T cell receptor beta chains from one sample, sequenced in a study of neurological immune-mediated disorders (dated by TCRdb to between 2019 and 2020). The library was built by means of 5' RACE. Sequencing relied on an Illumina HiSeq 2500. TCRdb cleaned the public reads at Q25 with fastp, built clones with MiXCR and kept in-frame beta chains. Each CDR3 protein appears once, grouped with its most common genes and DNA. This sample lists approximately 90,000 distinct CDR3 sequences; 3% to 4% were detected once. The top ten clones comprise 5.5% to 6.5% of the sample. Sequencing used PBMCs. These receptors were obtained from a woman between 18 and 30 years old with multiple sclerosis.

This clonotype was seen ten or more times. This chain links TRBV5-1 with TRBJ1-1; TRBD1 matches 7 bases. Germline trimming cut 4 bases from V and 3 bases from J; bases unmatched to any gene: 9. This CDR3 is built from 15 residues. Germline values: CDR1 SGHRS, CDR2 YFSETQ. The CDR3 coding sequence is TGCGCCAGCAGCAATCGACAGGGTCTCGACACTGAAGCTTTCTTT. The encoded protein is CASSNRQGLDTEAFF.

The chain uses TRBV6-5 and TRBJ2-7; tentatively, D is TRBD1 (5 bases). V was shortened by 4 bases and J by 2 bases, with 12 bases between the two germline ends. This CDR3 is built from 14 residues. In germline, CDR1 is MNHEY, CDR2 SVGAGI. The CDR3 region has the DNA TGTGCCAGCAGTTTTAGACAGTCCGCCTACGAGCAGTACTTC. Encoded protein: CASSFRQSAYEQYF.

This clonotype was recorded at least ten times. The V call is TRBV12-3 or TRBV12-4, the J call TRBJ2-1; TRBD1 or TRBD2 may be the D gene (6 bases each). V lost 6 bases and J lost 10, with 13 bases in between. The CDR3 consists of 12 residues. In DNA, the CDR3 is TGTGCCAGCAGCCGCCCCGGGGGCGAGCAGTTCTTC. This codes for CASSRPGGEQFF.

The sample holds many counts of this clonotype. V gene TRBV20-1 combines with J gene TRBJ2-5; TRBD2 matches at 7 bases. CDR1 DFQATT and CDR2 SNEGSKA come from the germline V gene (reference sequence). The CDR3 length is 15 residues. V was pared by 6 bases and J by 4 bases, with 14 bases of the junction left unmatched. CDR3 residues: CSASLGLAVGETQYF. In nucleotides, the CDR3 is TGCAGTGCGTCCCTGGGGCTAGCGGTTGGAGAGACCCAGTACTTC.

This clonotype was observed many times. The chain employs TRBV5-1 and TRBJ2-3, with D possibly matching TRBD2 (6 bases). Germline-derived CDR1 and CDR2 are SGHRS and YFSETQ. Trimming left V 0 bases short and J 2 bases short, with 10 bases between. The CDR3 runs to 15 residues. In nucleotides, the CDR3 is TGCGCCAGCAGCTTGGGAGCGGGCCCCACAGATACGCAGTATTTT. Its protein product is CASSLGAGPTDTQYF.

As to this clonotype: One base away lies a much larger clone, so this may be a sequencing read error. J is TRBJ2-7 and V is TRBV3-1, with a possible D match to TRBD1 (6 bases). CDR1 and CDR2 (germline): LGHDT, YNNKEL (reference sequence). The CDR3 spans 13 residues. The CDR3 loop is CVSSQGNRDEQYF. In DNA, the CDR3 is TGTGTCAGCAGCCAAGGAAACAGGGACGAGCAGTACTTC.

This clonotype was seen repeatedly, ten times or more. The rearrangement uses TRBV6-2 or TRBV6-3 and TRBJ1-5; possible D gene TRBD1, 5 bases. The CDR3 contains 14 residues. Germline CDR1 MNHEY, CDR2 SVGEGT. V lost 7 bases to trimming and J lost 5 bases, with 15 bases between them. CDR3 DNA: TGTGCCAGCAAGGGACCCCGGGCCGATCAGCCCCAGCATTTT. Residues: CASKGPRADQPQHF.

This clonotype was found many times. The chain couples TRBV20-1 to TRBJ1-5, with TRBD1 identical over 8 bases. The CDR3 is 14 residues long. CDR1 DFQATT and CDR2 SNEGSKA come from the germline V gene (reference sequence). The ends lost 6 bases at V and 6 bases at J; junction bases unmatched: 10. Written as DNA, the CDR3 is TGCAGTGCCAAGGGACAGGACCAGCGTCAGCCCCAGCATTTT. Its translation is CSAKGQDQRQPQHF.

The CDR3 sequence is CASSLRYNSPLHF. The CDR3 region has the DNA TGTGCCAGCAGTTTAAGGTATAATTCACCCCTCCACTTT. V gene TRBV12-3 or TRBV12-4 combines with J gene TRBJ1-6; D call uncertain. The ends were cut back, 2 bases at V and 4 bases at J, with 3 bases in the middle. This CDR3 is built from 13 residues.

This clonotype showed up many times. The rearrangement uses TRBV7-9 and TRBJ1-2; D is undetermined. Germline loops: CDR1 SEHNR, CDR2 FQNEAQ (reference sequence). Trimming took off 4 bases at V and 7 bases at J, with 7 bases between the two ends. The CDR3 length is 11 residues. The CDR3 here is CASSWIFGYTF. CDR3 nucleotides: TGTGCCAGCAGCTGGATCTTTGGCTACACCTTC. Combining the CDR3 with reference TRBV7-9 and TRBJ1-2 gives the whole variable domain DTGVSQNPRHKITKRGQNVTFRCDPISEHNRLYWYRQTLGQGPEFLTYFQNEAQLEKSRLLSDRFSAERPKGSFSTLEIQRTEQGDSAMYLCASSWIFGYTFGSGTRLTVV.

The table lists this clonotype with many counts. The rearrangement joins TRBV20-1 to TRBJ2-7, with D possibly being TRBD2 (6 bases). V lost 1 base to trimming and J lost 2 bases, with 15 bases between them. CDR3 length: 15 residues. Per the germline V gene, CDR1 is DFQATT and CDR2 is SNEGSKA (reference sequence). This CDR3 reads CSARAWGSGAYEQYF. The CDR3 DNA sequence: TGCAGTGCTAGAGCGTGGGGGTCGGGAGCCTACGAGCAGTACTTC.

The table lists this clonotype with many counts. The germline gene is not matched at one end of the junction; a read error may be the cause. This sequence joins TRBV7-9 and TRBJ1-1; D ambiguous. The CDR3 runs to 13 residues. The germline gives CDR1 SEHNR, CDR2 FQNEAQ (reference sequence). In nucleotides, the CDR3 is TGTGTCAGCAGCCCCCCTGAGAACACTGAAGCTTTCTTT. It encodes CVSSPPENTEAFF.

This clonotype was seen at least ten times. The CDR3 loop reads CAISPGGTSGDSNTGELFF. Written as DNA, the CDR3 is TGTGCCATCAGTCCCGGAGGGACTAGCGGGGACTCGAACACCGGGGAGCTGTTTTTT. The chain carries TRBV10-3 and TRBJ2-2; TRBD2 aligns across 13 bases. Losses at the gene ends were 5 bases for V and 0 bases for J; bases not matched to a gene: 9. This CDR3 is 19 amino acids long. Germline CDR1 is ENHRY and CDR2 is SYGVKD.

This clonotype was counted many times. V is TRBV20-1 and J is TRBJ2-3; 10 nucleotides match TRBD2. Germline values: CDR1 DFQATT, CDR2 SNEGSKA (reference sequence). The CDR3 sequence is 15 residues long. V was pared by 3 bases and J by 4 bases, with 7 bases of the junction left unmatched. For the CDR3, the DNA is TGCAGTGCTAGGACCCTAGCGGGAGATGCAGATACGCAGTATTTT. Encoded protein: CSARTLAGDADTQYF.

This clonotype showed up many times. The genes are TRBV6-2 or TRBV6-3 and TRBJ2-1; D remains ambiguous. CDR1 is MNHEY, CDR2 SVGEGT, per germline. Between the trimmed V and J ends, which lost 2 bases and 9 bases, there was a span of 11 bases. The CDR3 is 13 residues long. The CDR3 is CASSYLPEFEQFF. The DNA for the CDR3 is TGTGCCAGCAGTTACCTCCCCGAATTTGAGCAGTTCTTC.

This clonotype was seen many times. The chain couples TRBV7-8 to TRBJ2-3; a weak D match, TRBD2 (5 bases). Germline CDR1 reads SGHVS; CDR2 reads FQNEAQ. Trimming shortened V by 0 bases and J by 4 bases, and 11 bases separated the two germline ends. The CDR3 extends over 15 amino acids. The DNA of the CDR3 is TGTGCCAGCAGCTTAGCGTTTCTAGCCTCAGATACGCAGTATTTT. As protein: CASSLAFLASDTQYF.

This clonotype has at least ten counts. The chain links TRBV11-2 to TRBJ1-1; no reliable D call. CDR1 SGHAT and CDR2 FQNNGV come from the germline V gene. This CDR3 comprises 16 residues. V was pared by 3 bases and J by 0 bases, with 14 bases between. The CDR3 is CASSFGFPGMNTEAFF. The CDR3 DNA reads as TGTGCCAGCAGCTTCGGGTTCCCGGGGATGAACACTGAAGCTTTCTTT.

This clonotype was observed at least ten times. The V call is TRBV7-6, the J call TRBJ2-1, with 7 bases lining up with TRBD1. The CDR3 length is 13 residues. The ends lost 5 bases at V and 7 bases at J; junction bases unmatched: 5. Germline assignment: CDR1 SGHVS and CDR2 FNYEAQ. DNA for the CDR3: TGTGCCAGCAGCCTAGGACAGGTGAATGAGCAGTTCTTC. Its translation: CASSLGQVNEQFF.

This clonotype has a count of ten or more. This sequence joins TRBV5-6 and TRBJ2-3; D is undetermined. The CDR3 spans 15 residues. Trimming took 0 bases from V and 0 from J, leaving 8 bases between them. Germline V gene data show CDR1 as SGHDT and CDR2 as YYEEEE. The CDR3: CASSLVSPSTDTQYF. The CDR3 region has the DNA TGTGCCAGCAGCTTGGTGTCACCTAGCACAGATACGCAGTATTTT.

This clonotype was detected many times. The gene calls are TRBV20-1 and TRBJ1-1; 7 nucleotides agree with TRBD1. The CDR3 runs 17 residues. V was clipped by 0 bases and J by 5 bases; unmatched bases: 15. From germline, CDR1 is DFQATT and CDR2 SNEGSKA (reference sequence). As DNA, the CDR3 is TGCAGTGCTAGAGATCAGGGACAGTGGACGGCGGGGACTGAAGCTTTCTTT. This sequence encodes CSARDQGQWTAGTEAFF.

In regard to this clonotype: A read error may be the cause here, since a much bigger clone is one base away. The V and J genes are TRBV6-5 and TRBJ1-5, with a possible D match to TRBD1 (6 bases). V was pared by 6 bases and J by 4 bases, with 16 bases between. In germline, CDR1 is MNHEY, CDR2 SVGAGI. CDR3 size: 15 residues. The CDR3 DNA sequence: TGTGCCAGCAGAGCCTCCGGGACACAAAATCAGCCCCAGCATTTT. Translated, it gives CASRASGTQNQPQHF.

This clonotype was detected ten times or more. The V gene is TRBV5-1, the J gene TRBJ2-7; TRBD1 is a possible D gene (6 bases). Germline V lookup: CDR1 SGHRS, CDR2 YFSETQ. V was cut by 4 bases and J by 0 bases, with 20 bases left in between. This CDR3 has 17 amino acids. Written as DNA, the CDR3 is TGCGCCAGCAGCCCGGAACCTTCAGGGGCGAGCTCCTACGAGCAGTACTTC. It specifies CASSPEPSGASSYEQYF.

This clonotype was observed at least ten times. The chain employs TRBV9 and TRBJ1-2; 8 nucleotides align to TRBD1. The CDR3 has 14 amino acids. The germline gives CDR1 SGDLS, CDR2 YYNGEE. V gave up 4 bases and J gave up 4 bases; unmatched junction bases: 6. The CDR3 loop reads CASSIGQGLYGYTF. The DNA of the CDR3 is TGTGCCAGCAGCATCGGACAGGGACTCTATGGCTACACCTTC. The whole variable domain, filled in from reference TRBV9 and TRBJ1-2, reads DSGVTQTPKHLITATGQRVTLRCSPRSGDLSVYWYQQSLDQGLQFLIQYYNGEERAKGNILERFSAQQFPDLHSELNLSSLELGDSALYFCASSIGQGLYGYTFGSGTRLTVV.